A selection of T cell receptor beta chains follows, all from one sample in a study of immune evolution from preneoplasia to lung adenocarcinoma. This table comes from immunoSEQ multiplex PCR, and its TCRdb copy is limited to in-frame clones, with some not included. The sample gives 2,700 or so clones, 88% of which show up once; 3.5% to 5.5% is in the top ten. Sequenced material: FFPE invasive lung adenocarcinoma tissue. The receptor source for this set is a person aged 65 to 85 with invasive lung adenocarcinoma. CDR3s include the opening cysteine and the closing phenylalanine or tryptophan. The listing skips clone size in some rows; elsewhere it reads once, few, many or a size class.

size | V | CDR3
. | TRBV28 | CASSPLGIGANVLTF
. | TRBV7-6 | CASSLGGGYNEQFF
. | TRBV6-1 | CASSGEGRIAEAFF
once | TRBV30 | CAWMAGRGPNTEAFF
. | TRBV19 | CASIGLWHNQPQHF
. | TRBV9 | CASSVGSSYNSPLHF
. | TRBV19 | CASSIKTRTKLFF
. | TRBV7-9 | CASSAGLAVYEQYF
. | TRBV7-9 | CASSFSRPGGVNTEAFF
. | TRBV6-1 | CASSVSTGGKTDTQYF
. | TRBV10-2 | CASSELDRNTEAFF
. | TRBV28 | CASSALGTNQPQHF
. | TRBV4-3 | CASSQLIGTEAFF
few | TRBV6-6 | CASSYYGTQRRGEQFF
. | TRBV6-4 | CASSEERGDTQYF
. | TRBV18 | CASSPIFDRGTDTQYF
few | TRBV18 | CASLTQPNTEAFF
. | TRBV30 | CAWSSGGTSGGPQYF
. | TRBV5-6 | CASSLNGIGTDTQYF
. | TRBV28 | CASSLVSSNQPQHF
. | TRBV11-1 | CASSSEGPQETQYF
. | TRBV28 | CASSLVADNQPQHF
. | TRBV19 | CASIGTKNTEAFF
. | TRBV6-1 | CASRGGREANQPQHF
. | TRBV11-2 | CASSSPYGTDTQYF
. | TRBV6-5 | CASSTNSNQPQHF
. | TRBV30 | CAWSPQRGNQETQYF
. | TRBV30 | CAWSVRTVLRAGELFF
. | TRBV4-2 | CASSPSGSHEQYF
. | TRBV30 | CAWRRGVGSPLHF
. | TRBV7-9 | CASSPTTGVGEQYF
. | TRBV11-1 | CASSRGQGGHTEAFF
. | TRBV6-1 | CASSAQGGPYEQYF
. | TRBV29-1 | CSVGAGGSYNEQFF
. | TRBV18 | CASSSEQYNEQFF
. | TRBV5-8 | CASSLSPGTVSSYEQYF
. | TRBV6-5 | CASSYLGGAFGYTF
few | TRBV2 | CASAPQGAQMNGYTF
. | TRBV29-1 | CSVAGTGGAGETQYF
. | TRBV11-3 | CASSSTTGPNSPLHF
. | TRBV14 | CASSQRTGGVDTQYF
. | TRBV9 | CASSREVDTQYF
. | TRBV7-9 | CASSLEGTTYNEQFF
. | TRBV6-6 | CASSYRVDNQPQHF
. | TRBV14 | CASSLQGSATQYF
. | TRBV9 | CASSVASDSSYEQYF
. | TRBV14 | CASSQDLIAGGLETQYF
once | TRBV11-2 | CASSPRLHPTGAKDIQYF
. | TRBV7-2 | CASSFDRGRETQYF
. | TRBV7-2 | CASSLVGGSSYNSPLHF
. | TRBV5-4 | CASIRGGYNEQFF
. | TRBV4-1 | CASSQLNTGELFF
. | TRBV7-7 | CASSDGGVGTQYF